This T cell receptor beta chain was sequenced for a study of CD8 T cells in ankylosing spondylitis. General observations from the study: From matched ankylosing spondylitis synovial fluid, disease-linked clones were reportedly recovered at significantly enriched levels. It appeared that ankylosing spondylitis blood was characterized by a TCR beta motif of fewer than ten highly homologous variants. Some motif variants were previously reported in reactive arthritis synovial fluid and blood. CD8+ cells made up the disease-linked clones, which were relatively rare in peripheral blood.

On this clonotype itself: Its antigen remains unknown.

V was pared by 6 bases and J by 3 bases, with 5 bases of the junction left unmatched. The CDR3 extends over 14 amino acids. TCRdb called the 5' RACE reads again in MiXCR, with one record for every CDR3 protein. Counted here are fewer than 400,000 distinct CDR3 sequences, approximately 8% occurring once; the ten biggest clones make up more than 14%. V gene TRBV12-3 or TRBV12-4 combines with J gene TRBJ1-5, with 7 positions matching TRBD1. Material: blood, either unsorted or a sorted T cell fraction (not recorded which). The sequence was collected from a male donor with ankylosing spondylitis. DNA of the CDR3: TGTGCCAGCAGGCGACAGGGCTACAATCAGCCCCAGCATTTT. It codes for CASRRQGYNQPQHF.